This T cell receptor beta chain came from a study of beta chain features in type 1 diabetes (dated by TCRdb to 2016 to 2019). About the full investigation: Mean age, gender distribution, total cell number and subset yield did not differ between patients and healthy donors. A total of some 110 million sorted cells were examined across all samples, and a strong correlation was observed between cell number per subset and RNA yield. Whereas all 30 or so donors provided naive and central memory subsets, regulatory and stem cell-like memory subsets were isolated from just 8 patients and roughly 8 healthy donors. The study compared TCRB repertoires of sorted circulating CD4+ T cell subsets between recently diagnosed type 1 diabetes patients and matched healthy donors. The study at large found these results: Naive, central memory and regulatory TCRB repertoires appeared to be more alike among patients than among healthy donors. Only small numbers of individuals were included in the HLA sub-analyses, which left unresolved whether HLA type had any influence on TCRB rearrangement. Patients with type 1 diabetes made fewer insertions and deleted more nucleotides at VDJ recombination sites, implying thymic rearrangement abnormalities. Because cDNA was sequenced instead of genomic DNA, highly expressing activated cells could be over-represented, though the groups showed no difference in activation or CD3 levels. PCR may preferentially amplify shorter templates, but because patient and control samples were amplified and corrected together, any resulting skew would affect both groups equally. In all four CD4+ subsets, TCRB CDR3 length was moderately but significantly shorter in type 1 diabetes patients.

The High Capacity cDNA Reverse Transcription Kit was used to reverse transcribe all of the isolated RNA, meaning that expressed TCRB transcripts were what got sequenced. Deep immunoSEQ sequencing was performed on naive, central memory and regulatory T cell samples, with an average of around 3.5 million total reads per sample. Sorted cells were lysed in RLT buffer and RNA was extracted with DNase-treated RNeasy Micro or Mini kits, depending on cell number. To prevent cross-contamination, each cell subset was processed individually, whereas patient and healthy donor samples were processed jointly. The immunoSEQ multiplex PCR was used to amplify TCRB sequences from cDNA, yielding 87-bp fragments that span the CDR3 region. Amplicons were sequenced on the Illumina HiSeq platform. In the original analysis: Synthetic template baselines were used to correct PCR bias computationally, reads within Hamming distance 2 were collapsed, and singletons that could not be merged were discarded. Reads were aligned to IMGT to assign V, D and J genes, CDR3 length, and insertions or deletions at six rearrangement sites. Within each subset, clonotype counts were normalized to the number of sorted cells before true diversity and Gini coefficients were calculated with the tcR R package. The overlap coefficient, calculated on TCRB nucleotide sequences, was used to quantify repertoire sharing. Held by TCRdb, this immuneACCESS table contains in-frame sequences only and omits some clones. Under half of the omission traces to an unresolved V gene where checked; the cause of the rest is unknown. V and J calls and clone size are given by that table; D and trimming were obtained from the DNA. This sample is represented by 150,000 or so clones; 8% to 8.5% of them were singletons. The leading ten clones occupy around 0.5% of the sample.

A single peripheral blood draw of around 0.11 L on average was collected from each donor into heparinised tubes. A BD FACSAria II was used to sort naive, central memory, regulatory and stem cell-like memory CD4+ T cells with a panel that included CD45RO, CCR7, CD25, CD127, CD95 and CD27. Purity was above 95% for every sorted population. PBMCs were separated immediately by Lymphoprep density gradient centrifugation and were stained directly, without being cultured. So that batch effects would be minimized, each experiment stained and sorted samples in pairs, pairing one healthy donor with one patient. In the case of this clone: The antigen this receptor binds is unknown. Base quality data are lacking; no much larger clone is found one base away.

The origin of this receptor is a woman aged 18-30 years with type 1 diabetes. Sample: central memory CD4+ T cells from blood.

CDR3 sequence: CASSLASAAYNEQFF. The nucleotide sequence is given as TGCGCCAGCAGCTTGGCTAGCGCCGCCTACAATGAGCAGTTCTTC. The V and J genes are TRBV5-1 and TRBJ2-1; the D gene is possibly TRBD2, with 6 bases matching. From the cysteine up to the phenylalanine, the CDR3 has a length of 15 residues. The read is trimmed to its CDR3 DNA, 45 bases read in frame from base 1. Reading the germline V gene gives CDR1 SGHRS and CDR2 YFSETQ. The junction shows trimming of 0 bases on V and 2 bases on J, plus 9 bases between the germline ends. The variable domain in full, with residues beyond the CDR3 obtained from the reference TRBV5-1 and TRBJ2-1 genes, is KAGVTQTPRYLIKTRGQQVTLSCSPISGHRSVSWYQQTPGQGLQFLFEYFSETQRNKGNFPGRFSGRQFSNSRSEMNVSTLELGDSALYLCASSLASAAYNEQFFGPGTRLTVL.